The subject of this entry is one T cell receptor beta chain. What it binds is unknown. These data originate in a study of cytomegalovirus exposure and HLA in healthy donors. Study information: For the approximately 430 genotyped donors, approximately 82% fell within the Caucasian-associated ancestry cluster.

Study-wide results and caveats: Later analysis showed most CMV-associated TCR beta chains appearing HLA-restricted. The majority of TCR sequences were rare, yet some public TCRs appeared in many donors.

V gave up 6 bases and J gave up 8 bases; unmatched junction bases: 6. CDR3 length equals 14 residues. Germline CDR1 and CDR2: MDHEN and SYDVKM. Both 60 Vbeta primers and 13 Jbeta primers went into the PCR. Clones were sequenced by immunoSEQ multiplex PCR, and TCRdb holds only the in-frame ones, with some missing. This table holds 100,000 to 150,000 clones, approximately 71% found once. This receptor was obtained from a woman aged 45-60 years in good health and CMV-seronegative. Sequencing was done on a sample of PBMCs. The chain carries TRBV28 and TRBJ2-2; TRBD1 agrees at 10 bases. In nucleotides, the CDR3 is TGTGCCAGCAGCGACAGGGGGCGCGTGGGGGAGCTGTTTTTT. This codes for CASSDRGRVGELFF.